This record covers a single TCR beta chain. These data originate in a study of blood T cell repertoires in COVID-19. Study overall: The analysed material was cDNA or gDNA that came from T cells, B-cell-depleted T cells, or PBMCs.

Germline CDR1 is LGHNA and CDR2 is YSLEER. This CDR3 is 15 amino acids long. With 1 base removed from V and 2 bases from J, the gap between germline ends came to 6 bases. As processed by the authors: Amplified reference gene primers provided the basis for estimating nucleated cell counts. The table came from immunoSEQ multiplex PCR; TCRdb's copy has only in-frame clones and leaves some out. V and J calls and clone size come straight from that table; D and trimming were deduced from the DNA. The sample includes 250,000 or so clones, roughly 86% of them seen just once. Material: peripheral blood. V and J are TRBV4-3 and TRBJ2-6; D is possibly TRBD2 (5 bases). The sequence came from an older woman with acute or convalescent COVID-19. In nucleotides, the CDR3 is TGCGCCAGCAGCCAAGTGACTACTGGGGCCAACGTCCTGACTTTC. It encodes CASSQVTTGANVLTF.